This paragraph covers one TCR beta chain sequence. The record originates from a study of T cell responses to AZD1222 COVID-19 vaccine. Here immunoSEQ multiplex PCR was the method, and the copy in TCRdb shows in-frame clones only, minus some. The repertoire holds over 90,000 clones, with more than 70% as singletons. The CDR3 is 17 residues long. V lost 2 bases, J lost 0 bases, and 11 bases lay in between. Germline V gene sequence: CDR1 LGHNA, CDR2 YNFKEQ. V gene TRBV4-2 combines with J gene TRBJ2-6; D gene ambiguous. Sequenced material: peripheral blood, taken on day 0 of AZD1222 vaccination. The clonotype comes from an adult in good health. CDR3 bases: TGTGCCAGCAGCCAAACCAACTCGGGCTCTGGGGCCAACGTCCTGACTTTC. Encoded protein: CASSQTNSGSGANVLTF.